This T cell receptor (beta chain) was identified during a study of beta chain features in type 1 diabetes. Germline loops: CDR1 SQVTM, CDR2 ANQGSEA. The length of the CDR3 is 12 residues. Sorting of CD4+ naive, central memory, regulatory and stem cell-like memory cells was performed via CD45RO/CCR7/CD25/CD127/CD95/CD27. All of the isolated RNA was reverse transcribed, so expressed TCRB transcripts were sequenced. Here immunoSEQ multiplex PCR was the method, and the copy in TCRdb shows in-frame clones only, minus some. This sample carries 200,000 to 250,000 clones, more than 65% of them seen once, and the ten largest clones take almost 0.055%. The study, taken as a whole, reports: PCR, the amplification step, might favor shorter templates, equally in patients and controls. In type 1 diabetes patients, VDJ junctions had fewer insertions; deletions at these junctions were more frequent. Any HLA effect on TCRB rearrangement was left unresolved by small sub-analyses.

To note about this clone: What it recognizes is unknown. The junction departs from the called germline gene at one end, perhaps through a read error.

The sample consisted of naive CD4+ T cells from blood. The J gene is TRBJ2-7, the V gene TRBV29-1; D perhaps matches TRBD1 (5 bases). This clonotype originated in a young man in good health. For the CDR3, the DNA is TGCAGCGTTGGGCAGGGCTCCCACGAGCAGTACTTC. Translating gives CSVGQGSHEQYF.